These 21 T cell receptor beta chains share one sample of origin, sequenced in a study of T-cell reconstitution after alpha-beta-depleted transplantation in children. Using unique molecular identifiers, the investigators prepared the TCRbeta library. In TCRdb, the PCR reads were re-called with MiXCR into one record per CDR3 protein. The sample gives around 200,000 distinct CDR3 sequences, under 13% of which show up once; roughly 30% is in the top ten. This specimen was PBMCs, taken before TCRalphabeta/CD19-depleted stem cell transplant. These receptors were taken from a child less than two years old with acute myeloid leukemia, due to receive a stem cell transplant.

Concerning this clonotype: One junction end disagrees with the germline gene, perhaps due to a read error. CDR3 sequence: CASMGGGATNTQYF. CDR3 in DNA: TGTGCCAGCATGGGCGGGGGGGCCACAAATACGCAGTATTTT. J is TRBJ2-3 and V is TRBV6-1; 9 bases map to TRBD2. This CDR3 spans 14 amino acids. CDR1 and CDR2 from the germline V gene are MNHNS and SASEGT.

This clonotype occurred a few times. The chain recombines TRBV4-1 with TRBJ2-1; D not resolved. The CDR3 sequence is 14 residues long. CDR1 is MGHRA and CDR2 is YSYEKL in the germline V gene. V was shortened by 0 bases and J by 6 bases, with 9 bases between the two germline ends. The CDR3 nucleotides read TGCGCCAGCAGCCAAGAGCTCCCCGCCAATGAGCAGTTCTTC. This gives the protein CASSQELPANEQFF.

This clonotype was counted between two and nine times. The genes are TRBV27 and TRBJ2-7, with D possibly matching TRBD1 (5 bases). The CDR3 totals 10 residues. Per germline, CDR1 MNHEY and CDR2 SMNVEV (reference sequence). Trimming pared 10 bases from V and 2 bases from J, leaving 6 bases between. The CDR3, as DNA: TGTGCCACAGGGCCCTACGAGCAGTACTTC. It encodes CATGPYEQYF.

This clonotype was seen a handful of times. For the CDR3, the DNA is TGTGCCAGCAGCTTAGACGGTGGAGAGACCCAGTACTTC. This encodes CASSLDGGETQYF. The chain combines TRBV7-7 with TRBJ2-5; D gene uncertain. CDR1 and CDR2 from the germline V gene are SSHAT and FNYEAQ (reference sequence). This CDR3 is 13 amino acids long. Trimming left V 1 base short and J 4 bases short, with 7 bases between.

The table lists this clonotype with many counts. CDR3: CSVESNEQFF. The CDR3 DNA follows: TGCAGCGTTGAGTCCAATGAGCAGTTCTTC. The gene calls are TRBV29-1 and TRBJ2-1; D gene uncertain. There are 10 residues in the CDR3. The germline V and J ends were trimmed by 3 bases and 6 bases, with 3 bases remaining between them. Per germline, CDR1 SQVTM and CDR2 ANQGSEA.

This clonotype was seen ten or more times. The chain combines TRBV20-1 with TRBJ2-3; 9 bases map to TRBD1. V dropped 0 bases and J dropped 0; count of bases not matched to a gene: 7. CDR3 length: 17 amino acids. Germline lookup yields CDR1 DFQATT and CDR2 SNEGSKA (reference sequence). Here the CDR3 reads CSARDLTGQGSTDTQYF. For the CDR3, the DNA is TGCAGTGCTAGAGATCTTACGGGACAGGGCAGCACAGATACGCAGTATTTT.

This CDR3 is CASVRDRGIGQPQHF. As DNA, the CDR3 is TGTGCCAGCGTCCGGGACAGAGGTATTGGGCAGCCCCAGCATTTT. This chain joins TRBV6-2 or TRBV6-3 and TRBJ1-5; 7 nucleotides align to TRBD1. The CDR3 loop spans 15 amino acids. The trim removed 8 bases at V and 7 bases at J, leaving 14 bases unmatched. Looked up from germline, CDR1 is MNHEY and CDR2 is SVGEGT.

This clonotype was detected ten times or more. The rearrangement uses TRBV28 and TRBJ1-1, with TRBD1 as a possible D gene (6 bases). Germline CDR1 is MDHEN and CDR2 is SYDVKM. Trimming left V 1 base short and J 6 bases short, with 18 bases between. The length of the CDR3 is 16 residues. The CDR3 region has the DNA TGTGCCAGCAGTTTATTATCGGGCAGGGGAACCCCTGAAGCTTTCTTT. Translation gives CASSLLSGRGTPEAFF.

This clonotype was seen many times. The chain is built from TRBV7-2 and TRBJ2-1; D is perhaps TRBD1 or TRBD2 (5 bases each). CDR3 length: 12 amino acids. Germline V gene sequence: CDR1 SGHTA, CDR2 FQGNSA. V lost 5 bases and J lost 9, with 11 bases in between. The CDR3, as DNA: TGTGCCAGCAGCATCATTGGGGGTGAGCAGTTCTTC. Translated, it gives CASSIIGGEQFF.

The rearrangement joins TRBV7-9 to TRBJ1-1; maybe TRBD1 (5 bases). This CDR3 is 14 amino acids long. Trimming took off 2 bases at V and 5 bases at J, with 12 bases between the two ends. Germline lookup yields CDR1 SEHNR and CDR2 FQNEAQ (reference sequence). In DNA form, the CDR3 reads TGTGCCAGCAGCTTACAGGGAAGTGAAACTGAAGCTTTCTTT. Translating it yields CASSLQGSETEAFF. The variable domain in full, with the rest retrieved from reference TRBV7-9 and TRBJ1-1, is DTGVSQNPRHKITKRGQNVTFRCDPISEHNRLYWYRQTLGQGPEFLTYFQNEAQLEKSRLLSDRFSAERPKGSFSTLEIQRTEQGDSAMYLCASSLQGSETEAFFGQGTRLTVV.

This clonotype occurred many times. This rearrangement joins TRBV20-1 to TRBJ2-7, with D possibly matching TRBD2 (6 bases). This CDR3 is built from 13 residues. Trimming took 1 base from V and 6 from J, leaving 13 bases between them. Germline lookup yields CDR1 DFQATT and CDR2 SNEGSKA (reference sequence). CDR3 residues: CSARGLVPLEQYF. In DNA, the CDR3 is TGCAGTGCTAGAGGACTAGTACCTCTCGAGCAGTACTTC.

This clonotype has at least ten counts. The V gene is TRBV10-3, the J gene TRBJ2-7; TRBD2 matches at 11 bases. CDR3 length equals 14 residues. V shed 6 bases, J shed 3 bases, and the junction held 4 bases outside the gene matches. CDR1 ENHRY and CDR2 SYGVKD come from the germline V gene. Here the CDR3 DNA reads TGTGCCATCAGCCCACTAGCGGGAGACTACGAGCAGTACTTC. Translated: CAISPLAGDYEQYF.

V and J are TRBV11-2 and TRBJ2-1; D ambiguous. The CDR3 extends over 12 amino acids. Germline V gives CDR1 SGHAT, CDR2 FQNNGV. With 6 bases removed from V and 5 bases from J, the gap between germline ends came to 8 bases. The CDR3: CASSRNDNEQFF. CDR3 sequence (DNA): TGTGCCAGCAGTCGTAATGACAATGAGCAGTTCTTC.

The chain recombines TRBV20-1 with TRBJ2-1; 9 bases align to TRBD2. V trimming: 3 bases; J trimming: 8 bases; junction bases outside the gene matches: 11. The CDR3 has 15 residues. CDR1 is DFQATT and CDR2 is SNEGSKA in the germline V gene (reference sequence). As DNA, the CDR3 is TGCAGTGCTAGGCATTCGGCTAGCGGGATGGATGAGCAGTTCTTC. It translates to CSARHSASGMDEQFF.

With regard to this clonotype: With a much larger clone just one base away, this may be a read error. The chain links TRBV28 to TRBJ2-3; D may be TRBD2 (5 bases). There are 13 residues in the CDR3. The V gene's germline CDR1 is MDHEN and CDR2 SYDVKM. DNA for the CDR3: TGTGTCAGCAATGGGGAGAGGGTGGATACGCAGTATTTT. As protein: CVSNGERVDTQYF.

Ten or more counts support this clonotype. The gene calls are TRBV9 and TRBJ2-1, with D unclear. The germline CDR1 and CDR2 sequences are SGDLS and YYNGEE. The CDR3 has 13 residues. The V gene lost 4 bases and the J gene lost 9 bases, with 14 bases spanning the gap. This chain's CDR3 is CASSPPLASEQFF. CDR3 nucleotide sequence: TGTGCCAGCAGCCCCCCATTGGCCAGTGAGCAGTTCTTC.

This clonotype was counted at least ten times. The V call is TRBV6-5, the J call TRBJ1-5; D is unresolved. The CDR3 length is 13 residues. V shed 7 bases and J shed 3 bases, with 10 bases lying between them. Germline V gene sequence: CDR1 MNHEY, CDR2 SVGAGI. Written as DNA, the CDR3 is TGTGCCAGCACACTAGGGTTCAATCAGCCCCAGCATTTT. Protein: CASTLGFNQPQHF.

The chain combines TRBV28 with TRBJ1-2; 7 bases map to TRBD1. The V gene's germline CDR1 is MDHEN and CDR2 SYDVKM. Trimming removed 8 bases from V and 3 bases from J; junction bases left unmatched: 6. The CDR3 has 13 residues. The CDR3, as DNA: TGTGCCAGCCGACTCGACAGGGACTATGGCTACACCTTC. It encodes CASRLDRDYGYTF.

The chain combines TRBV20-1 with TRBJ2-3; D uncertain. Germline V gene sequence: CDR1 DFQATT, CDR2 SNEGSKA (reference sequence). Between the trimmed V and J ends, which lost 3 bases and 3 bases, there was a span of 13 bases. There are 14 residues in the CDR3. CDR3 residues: CSASKIVRTDTQYF. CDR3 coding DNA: TGCAGTGCTAGCAAAATCGTGAGAACAGATACGCAGTATTTT.

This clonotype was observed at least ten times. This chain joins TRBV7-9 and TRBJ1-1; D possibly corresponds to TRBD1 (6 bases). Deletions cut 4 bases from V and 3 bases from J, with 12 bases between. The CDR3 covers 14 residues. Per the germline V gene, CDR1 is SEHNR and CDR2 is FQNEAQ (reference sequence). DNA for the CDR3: TGTGCCAGCAGCTCCCGGGGGCGGCACACTGAAGCTTTCTTT. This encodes CASSSRGRHTEAFF. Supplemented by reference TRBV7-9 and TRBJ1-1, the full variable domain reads DTGVSQNPRHKITKRGQNVTFRCDPISEHNRLYWYRQTLGQGPEFLTYFQNEAQLEKSRLLSDRFSAERPKGSFSTLEIQRTEQGDSAMYLCASSSRGRHTEAFFGQGTRLTVV.

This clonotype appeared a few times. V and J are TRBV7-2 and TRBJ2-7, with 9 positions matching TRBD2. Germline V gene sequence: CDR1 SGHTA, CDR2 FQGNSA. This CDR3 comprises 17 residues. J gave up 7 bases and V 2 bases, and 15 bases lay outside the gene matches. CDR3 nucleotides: TGTGCCAGCAGCTTATCGGGGGCTAGCGGGGTCTCGCAGGAGCAGTACTTC. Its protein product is CASSLSGASGVSQEQYF.